Below are 15 T cell receptor beta chains sequenced from a single sample in a study of immune characterization of retroperitoneal liposarcoma. From the PCR reads, TCRdb called clonotypes with MiXCR, one entry per CDR3 protein. Among 2,700 or so distinct CDR3 sequences listed, 30% to 45% were seen once. The specimen sequenced was tumor tissue. These receptors were taken from a male donor with retroperitoneal liposarcoma.

By its share, this clonotype is medium-sized (0.01 to 0.1%). This sequence joins TRBV7-2 and TRBJ1-1; no reliable D call. CDR3 length equals 13 residues. Trimming removed 5 bases at V and 5 bases at J, with 12 bases between. The germline V gene encodes CDR1 SGHTA and CDR2 FQGNSA. CDR3 residues: CASSPYPVTEAFF. CDR3 bases: TGTGCCAGCAGCCCCTACCCGGTTACTGAAGCTTTCTTT.

Here the CDR3 DNA reads TGTGCCAGCAGTTTAGGGCAGAGAGGCACAGATACGCAGTATTTT. Residues: CASSLGQRGTDTQYF. The V gene is TRBV12-3 or TRBV12-4, the J gene TRBJ2-3; the D is unclear. The V and J ends lost 1 base and 1 base respectively, with 9 bases between them. The CDR3 loop spans 15 amino acids.

This CDR3 is CASKWNDGTYEQYF. CDR3 nucleotides: TGTGCCAGCAAGTGGAACGACGGTACCTACGAGCAGTACTTC. This chain connects TRBV6-9 to TRBJ2-1; D gene unclear. The end of the DNA fits TRBJ2-7 better, so the J call may be wrong. This CDR3 spans 14 amino acids. CDR1 MNHGY and CDR2 SVAAGI come from the germline V gene.

The CDR3 region is CASSRQGAGEQYF. The CDR3 DNA reads TGCGCCAGCAGTCGACAGGGGGCGGGCGAGCAGTACTTC. This chain joins TRBV10-2 and TRBJ2-5; 10 nucleotides line up with TRBD1. The end of the DNA aligns better with TRBJ2-7, so the J call may be wrong. The CDR3 is made up of 13 amino acids. Germline V gives CDR1 WSHSY, CDR2 SAAADI.

This clonotype qualifies as large (0.1 to 1%). The chain links TRBV6-1 to TRBJ2-1, with D perhaps TRBD1 or TRBD2 (5 bases each). Trimming stripped 7 bases from V and 5 bases from J, with 21 bases between. The CDR3 contains 16 residues. Germline V CDR1 and CDR2: MNHNS, SASEGT. DNA for the CDR3: TGTGCCAGCATTCCTCGGGGCACCGTTGGGGACAATGAGCAGTTCTTC. Translating it yields CASIPRGTVGDNEQFF.

This clonotype appeared a few times. V usage is TRBV7-2 and J usage is TRBJ2-5; D not certain. The DNA matches TRBJ2-7 better at its end, which makes the J call doubtful. Per the germline V gene, CDR1 is SGHTA and CDR2 is FQGNSA. CDR3 length equals 14 residues. CDR3 loop: CASSLYGRAYEQYF. CDR3 coding DNA: TGTGCCAGCAGCTTGTACGGACGTGCCTACGAGCAGTACTTC.

This rearrangement joins TRBV6-6 to TRBJ2-1; 10 bases map to TRBD1. Per germline, CDR1 MNHNY and CDR2 SVGAGI (reference sequence). CDR3 size: 15 residues. The V and J ends lost 7 bases and 13 bases, in that order; junction bases with no gene match: 16. The CDR3, as DNA: TGTGCCAGCACCCTCTCGTCGACAGGGGGCAAGACCCAGTTCTTC. Its protein product is CASTLSSTGGKTQFF.

By share of the sample, this clonotype is medium-sized (0.01 to 0.1%). The rearrangement links TRBV7-2 to TRBJ2-5; D not resolved. The CDR3 contains 11 residues. Germline assignment: CDR1 SGHTA and CDR2 FQGNSA. The V end was cut by 6 bases, the J end by 3 bases, with 5 bases between. This CDR3 is CASSIKETQYF. The CDR3 DNA reads as TGTGCCAGCAGTATTAAAGAGACCCAGTACTTC.

This clonotype is medium-sized (0.01 to 0.1%). V is TRBV7-2 and J is TRBJ2-1, with D possibly matching TRBD2 (5 bases). V dropped 1 base and J dropped 6 bases, with 16 bases sitting between them. There are 16 residues in the CDR3. The germline V gene has CDR1 SGHTA and CDR2 FQGNSA. CDR3 nucleotides: TGTGCCAGCAGCTTAGTGGTGAGAGCCGGAGGCAATGAGCAGTTCTTC. Protein: CASSLVVRAGGNEQFF. The whole variable domain, remainder taken from reference TRBV7-2 and TRBJ2-1, is GAGVSQSPSNKVTEKGKDVELRCDPISGHTALYWYRQSLGQGLEFLIYFQGNSAPDKSGLPSDRFSAERTGGSVSTLTIQRTQQEDSAVYLCASSLVVRAGGNEQFFGPGTRLTVL.

The DNA for the CDR3 is TGTGCCAGCAGTGTAGCGGGGGCCACAGATACGCAGTATTTT. Encoded protein: CASSVAGATDTQYF. This chain links TRBV6-4 with TRBJ2-3; TRBD2 agrees at 9 bases. V gave up 4 bases and J gave up 2 bases; unmatched junction bases: 1. The CDR3 runs 14 residues. Germline V gene lookup returns CDR1 MRHNA and CDR2 SNTAGT.

The rearrangement joins TRBV7-6 to TRBJ2-1; 7 bases are a match to TRBD2. The DNA end favors TRBJ2-5, so the J call may be wrong. The germline CDR1 and CDR2 sequences are SGHVS and FNYEAQ. This CDR3 contains 16 residues. The CDR3 sequence is CASSLGGAGAIKTQYF. The DNA of the CDR3 is TGTGCCAGCAGCTTAGGCGGGGCGGGAGCTATTAAGACCCAGTACTTC.

On this clonotype: A much larger clone sits a single nucleotide away, making a read error possible. V gene TRBV6-1 combines with J gene TRBJ2-1, with D maybe TRBD1 (6 bases). The germline V gene has CDR1 MNHNS and CDR2 SASEGT. Trimming pared 1 base from V and 13 bases from J, leaving 20 bases between. The CDR3 is 15 residues long. CDR3 loop: CASSEGSGAQETQFF. The CDR3 nucleotides read TGTGCCAGCAGTGAAGGGTCAGGGGCCCAAGAGACCCAGTTCTTC.

In its sample, this clonotype ranks as medium-sized. The chain joins TRBV6-2 or TRBV6-3 to TRBJ2-1, with 9 bases identical to TRBD2. The J segment lost 4 bases and the V segment lost 8 bases, leaving 3 bases of the junction unmatched. From germline, CDR1 is MNHEY and CDR2 SVGEGT. CDR3 length: 13 amino acids. The CDR3 DNA reads as TGTGCCAGCCTGCTAGCGGGGTACAATGAGCAGTTCTTC. Residues: CASLLAGYNEQFF.

The chain employs TRBV4-1 and TRBJ2-1; 7 bases map to TRBD2. In germline, CDR1 is MGHRA, CDR2 YSYEKL. V was clipped by 1 base and J by 6 bases; unmatched bases: 6. The CDR3 is made up of 15 amino acids. The DNA for the CDR3 is TGCGCCAGCAGCCAAGCGGTAGGGAGGGGCAATGAGCAGTTCTTC. It is translated as CASSQAVGRGNEQFF.

In its sample, this clonotype ranks as medium-sized. This chain joins TRBV7-9 and TRBJ2-1; D perhaps matches TRBD1 (6 bases). The closer fit of TRBJ2-7 to the DNA end suggests the J call may be wrong. CDR1 SEHNR and CDR2 FQNEAQ come from the germline V gene (reference sequence). The CDR3 covers 14 residues. In DNA form, the CDR3 reads TGTGCCAGCAGCTTAAGGGGGATTTCCTACGAGCAGTACTTC. Protein: CASSLRGISYEQYF.